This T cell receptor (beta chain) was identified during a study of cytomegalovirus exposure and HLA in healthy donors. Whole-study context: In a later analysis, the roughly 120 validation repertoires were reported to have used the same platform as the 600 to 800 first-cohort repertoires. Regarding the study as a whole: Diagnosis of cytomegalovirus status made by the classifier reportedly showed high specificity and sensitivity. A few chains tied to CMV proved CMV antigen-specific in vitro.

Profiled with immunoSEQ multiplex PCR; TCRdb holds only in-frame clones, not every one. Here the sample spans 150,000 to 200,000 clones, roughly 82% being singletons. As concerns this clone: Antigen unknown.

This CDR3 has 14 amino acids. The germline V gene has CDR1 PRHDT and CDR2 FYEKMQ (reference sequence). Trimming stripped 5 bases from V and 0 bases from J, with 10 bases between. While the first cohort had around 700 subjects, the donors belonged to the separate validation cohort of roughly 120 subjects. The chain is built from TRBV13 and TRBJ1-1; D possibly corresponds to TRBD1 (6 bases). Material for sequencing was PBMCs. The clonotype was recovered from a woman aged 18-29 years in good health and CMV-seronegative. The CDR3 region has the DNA TGTGCCAGCAGCCGCGGACAGCTGAACACTGAAGCTTTCTTT. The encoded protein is CASSRGQLNTEAFF. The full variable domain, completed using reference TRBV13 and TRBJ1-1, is AAGVIQSPRHLIKEKRETATLKCYPIPRHDTVYWYQQGPGQDPQFLISFYEKMQSDKGSIPDRFSAQQFSDYHSELNMSSLELGDSALYFCASSRGQLNTEAFFGQGTRLTVV.